The 18 T cell receptor beta chains presented below share a single source sample, sequenced in a study of blood T cell repertoires in COVID-19. Assay used: immunoSEQ multiplex PCR; TCRdb lists only in-frame clones, some missing. The table records 100,000 to 150,000 clones, 88% of them present only once. The sequenced material came from peripheral blood. The receptor source for this set is a man aged 50 to 59 with acute or convalescent COVID-19.

The V and J genes are TRBV7-2 and TRBJ1-6; the D is unclear. V was pared by 0 bases and J by 3 bases, with 9 bases between. Germline-derived CDR1 and CDR2 are SGHTA and FQGNSA. The CDR3 has 16 residues. The chain's CDR3 is CASSLAPGDYNSPLHF. CDR3 in DNA: TGTGCCAGCAGCTTAGCCCCCGGGGACTATAATTCACCCCTCCACTTT.

V and J are TRBV12-5 and TRBJ1-1; 8 bases match TRBD1. Germline CDR1 LGHNT, CDR2 FRNRAP. There are 14 residues in the CDR3. V was clipped by 5 bases and J by 5 bases; unmatched bases: 7. In DNA form, the CDR3 reads TGTGCTAGTGGTAGACAGGGGTATGCGACTGAAGCTTTCTTT. Its protein product is CASGRQGYATEAFF.

This sequence joins TRBV29-1 and TRBJ2-1; TRBD2 aligns across 9 bases. The CDR3 runs 16 residues. Germline CDR1 reads SQVTM; CDR2 reads ANQGSEA. With V trimmed by 4 bases and J by 0 bases, 7 bases remained unmatched. The CDR3 DNA reads TGCAGCGTTGTGGCGCTAGCGGGAATCTCCTACAATGAGCAGTTCTTC. Translating it yields CSVVALAGISYNEQFF.

This clone was detected only once. The chain carries TRBV4-3 and TRBJ2-7; TRBD2 agrees at 10 bases. The CDR3 loop spans 18 amino acids. Germline values: CDR1 LGHNA, CDR2 YSLEER. V gave up 1 base and J gave up 0 bases; unmatched junction bases: 9. The CDR3 sequence: CASSQGLPTSGRSYEQYF. The CDR3 DNA follows: TGCGCCAGCAGCCAAGGACTCCCGACTAGCGGGCGCTCCTACGAGCAGTACTTC.

Notes on this clone: A junction boundary mismatches the germline segment, possibly from a read error. V is TRBV30 and J is TRBJ1-2; maybe TRBD1 (5 bases). The germline V gene encodes CDR1 GTSNPN and CDR2 SVGIG (reference sequence). This CDR3 is built from 12 residues. The CDR3 here is CAWTQLGRRLGF. The CDR3 bases are TGTGCCTGGACCCAACTGGGGCGGAGACTAGGCTTC.

The genes are TRBV7-8 and TRBJ2-7, with 10 bases fitting TRBD2. CDR3 size: 17 residues. Germline CDR1 is SGHVS and CDR2 is FQNEAQ. J gave up 0 bases and V 2 bases, and 7 bases lay outside the gene matches. As DNA, the CDR3 is TGTGCCAGCAGCTTAACTAGCGGGACCCTCAGCTCCTACGAGCAGTACTTC. As protein: CASSLTSGTLSSYEQYF.

This rearrangement joins TRBV6-1 to TRBJ2-1; 10 nucleotides agree with TRBD2. The germline V gene encodes CDR1 MNHNS and CDR2 SASEGT. This CDR3 region has 15 residues. V lost 2 bases to trimming and J lost 7 bases; unmatched junction nucleotides: 5. As DNA, the CDR3 is TGTGCCAGCAGTGAATTGGCTAGCGGGAGAAATGAGCAGTTCTTC. Its protein product is CASSELASGRNEQFF.

V and J are TRBV7-9 and TRBJ1-1; a weak D match, TRBD1 (6 bases). CDR3 length: 14 amino acids. Trimming stripped 3 bases from V and 3 bases from J, with 11 bases between. The germline gives CDR1 SEHNR, CDR2 FQNEAQ (reference sequence). CDR3 sequence reads: CASSLMAGDTEAFF. The CDR3 DNA is TGTGCCAGCAGCTTGATGGCAGGGGACACTGAAGCTTTCTTT.

The chain couples TRBV7-2 to TRBJ1-2; 9 nucleotides agree with TRBD1. V lost 1 base and J lost 8; bases outside the gene matches: 8. CDR1 is SGHTA and CDR2 is FQGNSA in the germline V gene. The CDR3 has 15 amino acids. DNA for the CDR3: TGTGCCAGCAGCTTAGAGCCGGGACAGGGCCGCGGCTACACCTTC. Protein sequence: CASSLEPGQGRGYTF.

This clone has only a few counts. This rearrangement joins TRBV11-3 to TRBJ2-5, with 9 bases lining up with TRBD1. Losses at the gene ends were 5 bases for V and 3 bases for J; bases not matched to a gene: 4. Germline V gives CDR1 SGHNT, CDR2 YENEEA. This CDR3 is built from 14 residues. The CDR3 DNA is TGTGCCAGCAGCCGGGACAGGGCCAAAGAGACCCAGTACTTC. It yields the protein CASSRDRAKETQYF.

V usage is TRBV29-1 and J usage is TRBJ1-1, with D unclear. The ends were cut back, 6 bases at V and 1 base at J, with 18 bases in the middle. The CDR3 loop spans 15 amino acids. Germline-derived CDR1 and CDR2 are SQVTM and ANQGSEA. CDR3 bases: TGCAGCGTCGTCAGGACTGCCTCGGGGAACACTGAAGCTTTCTTT. It specifies CSVVRTASGNTEAFF.

This clone has a handful of counts. This chain connects TRBV6-2 or TRBV6-3 to TRBJ2-1, with 10 positions matching TRBD2. The CDR3 sequence is 15 residues long. Germline trimming cut 6 bases from V and 8 bases from J; bases unmatched to any gene: 10. Germline V gene lookup returns CDR1 MNHEY and CDR2 SVGEGT. CDR3 in DNA: TGTGCCAGCAGACCTAGCGGGAGTCGATTGGATGAGCAGTTCTTC. Residues: CASRPSGSRLDEQFF.

V gene TRBV2 combines with J gene TRBJ2-7; TRBD2 matches at 9 bases. J was trimmed by 5 bases and V by 6 bases; bases with no gene match: 11. The germline V gene has CDR1 SNHLY and CDR2 FYNNEI. This CDR3 is built from 15 residues. This CDR3 is CASRGRTSVADEQYF. CDR3 coding DNA: TGTGCCAGCAGGGGGAGGACTAGCGTGGCGGACGAGCAGTACTTC.

V usage is TRBV9 and J usage is TRBJ2-3; D gene ambiguous. Trimming removed 3 bases at V and 0 bases at J, with 17 bases between. CDR1 and CDR2 (germline): SGDLS, YYNGEE. This CDR3 spans 17 amino acids. The CDR3 sequence is CASSARFILASTDTQYF. CDR3 nucleotide sequence: TGTGCCAGCAGCGCACGGTTTATCTTAGCTAGCACAGATACGCAGTATTTT. The entire variable domain, with the rest obtained from reference TRBV9 and TRBJ2-3, is as follows: DSGVTQTPKHLITATGQRVTLRCSPRSGDLSVYWYQQSLDQGLQFLIQYYNGEERAKGNILERFSAQQFPDLHSELNLSSLELGDSALYFCASSARFILASTDTQYFGPGTRLTVL.

The chain has TRBV12-5 and TRBJ1-3; no reliable D call. The CDR3 has 17 residues. V lost 0 bases, J lost 4 bases, and 16 bases lay in between. Germline loops: CDR1 LGHNT, CDR2 FRNRAP. CDR3 in amino acids: CASGLVASSGLGNTIYF. Here the CDR3 DNA reads TGTGCTAGTGGTTTGGTAGCATCGTCAGGACTAGGAAACACCATATATTTT. Drawing the rest from reference TRBV12-5 and TRBJ1-3, the complete variable domain is DARVTQTPRHKVTEMGQEVTMRCQPILGHNTVFWYRQTMMQGLELLAYFRNRAPLDDSGMPKDRFSAEMPDATLATLKIQPSEPRDSAVYFCASGLVASSGLGNTIYFGEGSWLTVV.

This chain connects TRBV7-2 to TRBJ1-3, with D maybe TRBD1 (6 bases). The CDR3 runs to 15 residues. CDR1 is SGHTA and CDR2 is FQGNSA in the germline V gene. Trimming stripped 2 bases from V and 2 bases from J, with 10 bases between. CDR3 DNA sequence: TGTGCCAGCAGCTTATATGAGGGGGCTGGAAACACCATATATTTT. It encodes CASSLYEGAGNTIYF.

J is TRBJ1-4 and V is TRBV30, with TRBD1 identical over 8 bases. The CDR3 consists of 16 residues. The germline V gene encodes CDR1 GTSNPN and CDR2 SVGIG (reference sequence). J gave up 3 bases and V 3 bases, and 9 bases lay outside the gene matches. The CDR3 DNA is TGTGCCTGGAGGATCCCCGACAGGGGCCCTAATGAAAAACTGTTTTTT. Translating gives CAWRIPDRGPNEKLFF.

J is TRBJ2-2 and V is TRBV5-4; 7 bases are a match to TRBD1. V shed 4 bases and J 6 bases; nucleotides not matched to a gene: 6. The CDR3 loop spans 14 amino acids. CDR1 is SGHNT, CDR2 YYREEE, per germline (reference sequence). CDR3 in amino acids: CASSLTGVPGELFF. The CDR3 coding sequence is TGTGCCAGCAGCCTTACAGGGGTCCCCGGGGAGCTGTTTTTT.